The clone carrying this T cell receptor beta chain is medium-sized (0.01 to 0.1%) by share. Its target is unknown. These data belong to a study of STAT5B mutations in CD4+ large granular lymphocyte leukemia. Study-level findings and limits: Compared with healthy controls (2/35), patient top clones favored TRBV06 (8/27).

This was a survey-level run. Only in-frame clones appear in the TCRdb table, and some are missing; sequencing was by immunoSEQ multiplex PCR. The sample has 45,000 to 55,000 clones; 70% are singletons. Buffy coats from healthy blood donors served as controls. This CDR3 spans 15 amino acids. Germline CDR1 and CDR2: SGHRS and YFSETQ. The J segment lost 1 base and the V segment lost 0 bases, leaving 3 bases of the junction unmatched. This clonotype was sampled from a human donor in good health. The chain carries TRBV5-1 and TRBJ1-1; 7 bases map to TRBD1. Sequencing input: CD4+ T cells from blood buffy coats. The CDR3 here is CASSLVPGGNTEAFF. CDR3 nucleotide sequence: TGCGCCAGCAGCTTGGTCCCAGGGGGGAACACTGAAGCTTTCTTT.